This T cell receptor beta chain was documented in a study of early T cells in non-severe SARS-CoV-2 infection. The wider study: The input, bulk RNA from unsorted whole blood, was sequenced, and chains were unpaired. Findings and caveats of the study: The study's VDJdb matching favored anti-spike CD8 responses and missed private and CD4 specificities.

The CDR3 contains 15 residues. Trimming cost V 6 bases and J 1 base, with 10 bases left between them. Individual cDNA molecules were tagged with unique molecular identifiers, the study reported. TCRdb reanalysed the 5' RACE reads using MiXCR and keeps one entry per CDR3 protein. The top ten clones hold around 3.5% of a sample with tens of thousands of distinct CDR3 sequences, around 12% of them seen once. As to this clonotype: Its antigen is still unknown.

This clonotype was sampled from an adult who was a healthcare worker with PCR-confirmed SARS-CoV-2 infection or an uninfected control (not recorded which). The material sequenced was whole blood. The chain employs TRBV12-3 or TRBV12-4 and TRBJ2-6; D might be TRBD1 (6 bases). CDR3 DNA sequence: TGTGCCAGCAGGAACGGACAGTCTGGGGCCAACGTCCTGACTTTC. As protein: CASRNGQSGANVLTF.